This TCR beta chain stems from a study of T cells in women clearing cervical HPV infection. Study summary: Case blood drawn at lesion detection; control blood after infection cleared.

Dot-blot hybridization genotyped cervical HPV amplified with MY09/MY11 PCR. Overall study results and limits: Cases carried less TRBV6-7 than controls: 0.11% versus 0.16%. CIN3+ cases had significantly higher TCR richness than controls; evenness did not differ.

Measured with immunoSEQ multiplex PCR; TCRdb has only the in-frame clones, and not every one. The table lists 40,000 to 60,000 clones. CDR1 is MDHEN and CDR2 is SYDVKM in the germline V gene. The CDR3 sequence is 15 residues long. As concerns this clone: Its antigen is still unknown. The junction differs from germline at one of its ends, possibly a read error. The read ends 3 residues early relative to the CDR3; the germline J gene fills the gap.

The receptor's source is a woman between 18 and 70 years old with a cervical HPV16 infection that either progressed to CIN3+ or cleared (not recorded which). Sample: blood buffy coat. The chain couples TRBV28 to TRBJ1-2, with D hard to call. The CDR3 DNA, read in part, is TGTGCCAGCACTTTAAGAGGCCTAGCTAACTATGGC. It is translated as CASTLRGLANYG. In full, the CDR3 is CASTLRGLANYGYTF.